This is a list of T cell receptor beta chains from one sample in a study of cytomegalovirus exposure and HLA in healthy donors. Clones were sequenced by immunoSEQ multiplex PCR, and TCRdb holds only the in-frame ones, with some missing. The sample lists 90,000 to 150,000 clones, about 78% occurring once. The sequenced sample consisted of PBMCs. The receptors here all came from a woman aged 35 to 49 in good health and CMV-seropositive. The CDR3 runs from the conserved cysteine through the conserved F or W. The D gene is left open where the match is weak. The listing skips clone size in some rows; elsewhere it reads once, few, many or a size class.

d_call	clone_size	j_call	v_call	cdr3_nt	cdr3_aa
NA	few	TRBJ1-4	TRBV7-8	TGTGCCAGCAGCTCCCGGGGGGCAACTAATGAAAAACTGTTTTTT	CASSSRGATNEKLFF
TRBD1	NA	TRBJ1-1	TRBV29-1	TGCAGCGCCCGACAGGGAGGAAACACTGAAGCTTTCTTT	CSARQGGNTEAFF
TRBD1	NA	TRBJ1-2	TRBV27	TGTGCCAGCAGTTTGACAGGGGATAACTATGGCTACACCTTC	CASSLTGDNYGYTF
TRBD2	NA	TRBJ2-7	TRBV29-1	TGCAGCGGGGGCGAGCGGGGTACCGAGCAGTACTTC	CSGGERGTEQYF
NA	NA	TRBJ2-1	TRBV7-7	TGTGCCAGCAGCTCATTTGACAGGCACAATGAGCAGTTCTTC	CASSSFDRHNEQFF
TRBD1	NA	TRBJ2-7	TRBV4-1	TGCGCCAGCAGAGCCCCCGGGACAGGGGACGACGAGCAGTACTTC	CASRAPGTGDDEQYF
TRBD2	NA	TRBJ2-3	TRBV2	TGTGCCAGCAGTGTAGGACTAGCGGGGGGGTCAGATACGCAGTATTTT	CASSVGLAGGSDTQYF
NA	NA	TRBJ1-1	TRBV7-9	TGTGCCAGCAGCTTCTTCGGGAACCCGAACACTGAAGCTTTCTTT	CASSFFGNPNTEAFF
TRBD1	NA	TRBJ1-1	TRBV19	TGTGCCACAGGACAGGGTCTGAACACTGAAGCTTTCTTT	CATGQGLNTEAFF
NA	once	TRBJ1-6	TRBV5-1	TGCGCCAGCAGCTTGACGGAGGACCTTAATTCACCCCTCCACTTT	CASSLTEDLNSPLHF